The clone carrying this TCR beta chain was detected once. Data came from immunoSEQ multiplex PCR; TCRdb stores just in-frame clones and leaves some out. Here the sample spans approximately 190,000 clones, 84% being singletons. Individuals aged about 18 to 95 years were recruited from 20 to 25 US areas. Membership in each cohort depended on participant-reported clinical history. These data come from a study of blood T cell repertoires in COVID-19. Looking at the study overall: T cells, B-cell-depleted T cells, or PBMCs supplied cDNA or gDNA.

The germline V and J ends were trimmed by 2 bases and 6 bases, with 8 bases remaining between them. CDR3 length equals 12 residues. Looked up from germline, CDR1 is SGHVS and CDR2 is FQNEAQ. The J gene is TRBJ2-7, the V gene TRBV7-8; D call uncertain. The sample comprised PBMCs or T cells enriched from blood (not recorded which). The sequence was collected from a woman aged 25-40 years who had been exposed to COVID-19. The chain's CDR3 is CASSLSWAEQYF. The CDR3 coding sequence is TGTGCCAGCAGCTTATCGTGGGCCGAGCAGTACTTC.